The rows below give T cell receptor beta chains drawn from one sample of a study of blood T cell repertoires in COVID-19. The protocol was immunoSEQ multiplex PCR, while the TCRdb copy is restricted to in-frame clones and leaves out a portion. The repertoire includes roughly 100,000 clones, roughly 90% of them detected once, and 15% to 20% sits in the top ten. Sequencing was carried out using peripheral blood. The receptors stem from a woman older than 75 with acute or convalescent COVID-19. Each CDR3 is given with its conserved first and last residue. The order of the fields is V gene, J gene, D gene, clone size, CDR3 DNA, CDR3 protein. D genes are given only for firm matches. Expanded clones get a size class; other rows say once, few or many, or leave the size out.

v_call: TRBV11-2
j_call: TRBJ1-1
d_call: TRBD1
clone_size: .
cdr3_nt: TGTGCCAGCAGCTGGACAGGGGGCCACACTGAAGCTTTCTTT
cdr3_aa: CASSWTGGHTEAFF

v_call: TRBV6-1
j_call: TRBJ2-4
d_call: .
clone_size: .
cdr3_nt: TGTGCCAGCAGTGAAGCGTGGCAGGCGCTAGCCAAAAACATTCAGTACTTC
cdr3_aa: CASSEAWQALAKNIQYF

v_call: TRBV5-1
j_call: TRBJ2-5
d_call: TRBD1
clone_size: .
cdr3_nt: TGCGCCAGCAGCGAGACAGGGGTTAAGGAGACCCAGTACTTC
cdr3_aa: CASSETGVKETQYF

v_call: TRBV18
j_call: TRBJ2-2
d_call: TRBD1
clone_size: .
cdr3_nt: TGTGCCAGCTCACCATTTACACAGGGGGCCGACGGGGAGCTGTTTTTT
cdr3_aa: CASSPFTQGADGELFF

v_call: TRBV5-1
j_call: TRBJ1-1
d_call: TRBD1
clone_size: .
cdr3_nt: TGCGCCAGCAGCCGGGACAGGGGAAAGGGTGAAGCTTTCTTT
cdr3_aa: CASSRDRGKGEAFF

v_call: TRBV6-5
j_call: TRBJ1-5
d_call: TRBD1
clone_size: .
cdr3_nt: TGTGCCAGCAGTTACGAGGGGGCTAGTCAGCCCCAGCATTTT
cdr3_aa: CASSYEGASQPQHF

v_call: TRBV10-1
j_call: TRBJ2-7
d_call: TRBD1
clone_size: .
cdr3_nt: TGCGCCAGCACCTACCTGAACAGGGGTTTCCACGAGCAGTACTTC
cdr3_aa: CASTYLNRGFHEQYF

v_call: TRBV28
j_call: TRBJ2-7
d_call: .
clone_size: .
cdr3_nt: TGTGCCAGCACCAACCCTGGAGGGGTCCACGAGCAGTACTTC
cdr3_aa: CASTNPGGVHEQYF

v_call: TRBV6-5
j_call: TRBJ1-2
d_call: .
clone_size: .
cdr3_nt: TGTGCCACCTCGGACAGCTATGGCTACACCTTC
cdr3_aa: CATSDSYGYTF

v_call: TRBV9
j_call: TRBJ1-5
d_call: .
clone_size: .
cdr3_nt: TGTGCCAGCAGTGCCACTGCGGATCAGCCCCAGCATTTT
cdr3_aa: CASSATADQPQHF

v_call: TRBV5-6
j_call: TRBJ1-2
d_call: .
clone_size: once
cdr3_nt: TGTGCCAGCAGCTCACGGGGCGACTTCCAGGGGAATTCTGGCTACACCTTC
cdr3_aa: CASSSRGDFQGNSGYTF

v_call: TRBV5-1
j_call: TRBJ1-2
d_call: TRBD1
clone_size: .
cdr3_nt: TGCGCCAGCAGCGGTCAGGGGGGAAGCTATGGCTACACCTTC
cdr3_aa: CASSGQGGSYGYTF

v_call: TRBV2
j_call: TRBJ1-5
d_call: .
clone_size: .
cdr3_nt: TGTGCCAGCAGTCAGTATAGCAATCAGCCCCAGCATTTT
cdr3_aa: CASSQYSNQPQHF

v_call: TRBV18
j_call: TRBJ1-4
d_call: .
clone_size: .
cdr3_nt: TGTGCCAGCTCACCAGGCCCGGGACAAGCAACTAATGAAAAACTGTTTTTT
cdr3_aa: CASSPGPGQATNEKLFF

v_call: TRBV7-3
j_call: TRBJ2-7
d_call: TRBD2
clone_size: few
cdr3_nt: TGTGCCAGCAGCCCTACTAGCGGGCTAACCTACGAGCAGTACTTC
cdr3_aa: CASSPTSGLTYEQYF

v_call: TRBV5-1
j_call: TRBJ1-2
d_call: .
clone_size: .
cdr3_nt: TGCGCCAGCAGAATCGGATTGGGGGGCTATGGCTACACCTTC
cdr3_aa: CASRIGLGGYGYTF

v_call: TRBV25-1
j_call: TRBJ1-1
d_call: TRBD1
clone_size: .
cdr3_nt: TGTGCCAGCAGTCCAGACAGGGGGCATACTGAAGCTTTCTTT
cdr3_aa: CASSPDRGHTEAFF

v_call: TRBV15
j_call: TRBJ2-5
d_call: .
clone_size: .
cdr3_nt: TGTGCCACCAGCAGCTATTCGGGGGGCAATAACCAAGAGACCCAGTACTTC
cdr3_aa: CATSSYSGGNNQETQYF

v_call: TRBV11-2
j_call: TRBJ2-2
d_call: .
clone_size: .
cdr3_nt: TGTGCCAGCAGCGCAACCGGGACAAGGAACACCGGGGAGCTGTTTTTT
cdr3_aa: CASSATGTRNTGELFF

v_call: TRBV5-6
j_call: TRBJ1-2
d_call: TRBD1
clone_size: once
cdr3_nt: TGTGCCAGCAGCTCCGGACAGGGATATGGCTACACCTTC
cdr3_aa: CASSSGQGYGYTF

v_call: TRBV12-5
j_call: TRBJ2-7
d_call: TRBD1
clone_size: .
cdr3_nt: TGTGCTAGTGGTCCCCGGGGACAGGGTGCCGACGAGCAGTACTTC
cdr3_aa: CASGPRGQGADEQYF